What follows describes a single T cell receptor (beta chain). Its matching antigen is unknown. V lost 4 bases and J 6 bases, leaving 18 bases between the germline ends. This CDR3 has 16 amino acids. Per the germline V gene, CDR1 is MRHNA and CDR2 is SNTAGT. This sample stems from a study of cytomegalovirus exposure and HLA in healthy donors. Study-level results: It was reported that the classifier diagnosed cytomegalovirus status with high specificity and sensitivity in both the original and validation cohorts. Presence/absence analyses supposed approximately even sequencing depth among donors. A prior analysis recorded that most TCR beta V segments were productive about 90% or about 30% of the time.

Each of the donors was a healthy bone marrow donor. In the PCR, 60 Vbeta and 13 Jbeta primers were used. The repertoire was sequenced with immunoSEQ multiplex PCR; TCRdb's copy has only in-frame clones and lacks some. Among 90,000 or so clones listed, around three quarters were seen once. The source material was PBMCs. This TCR came from a woman aged 45-59 years in good health and CMV-seropositive. This sequence joins TRBV6-4 and TRBJ1-4; a weak D match, TRBD1 (5 bases). Here the CDR3 DNA reads TGTGCCAGCAGTGGCCGAGGGCAGGCGGGGGATGAAAAACTGTTTTTT. This encodes CASSGRGQAGDEKLFF.